This TCR beta chain derives from a study of radiation and T cells in renal cell carcinoma. This CDR3 region has 17 residues. The ends lost 3 bases at V and 4 bases at J; junction bases unmatched: 12. Germline V gives CDR1 SGHDT, CDR2 YYEEEE. Clones were read by immunoSEQ multiplex PCR, and TCRdb kept only the in-frame ones, dropping some. The profile shows approximately 85,000 clones, about nine tenths of them singletons. Time point reported: blood 4 weeks post-SBRT, at nephrectomy. Treatment noted: 15 Gy SBRT to primary tumor, nephrectomy 4 weeks later. The starting material was blood, obtained from a patient whose treatment included radiotherapy and nephrectomy. The TCR comes from a woman between 65 and 79 years old with renal cell carcinoma. The rearrangement joins TRBV5-6 to TRBJ2-3; TRBD1 matches at 9 bases. The CDR3 spells CASSSRYRGRDPDTQYF. The CDR3 bases are TGTGCCAGCAGCTCGCGCTACAGGGGGCGCGACCCAGATACGCAGTATTTT.